These T cell receptor beta chains were read from a single sample in a study of CD8 T cells in ankylosing spondylitis. MiXCR, applied by TCRdb to the 5' RACE reads, yields one record per CDR3 protein. The sample has just over 350,000 distinct CDR3 sequences, 20% to 25% seen once. Sequencing used blood, either unsorted or a sorted T cell fraction (not recorded which). The source is a male donor with ankylosing spondylitis or in good health (not recorded which). The CDR3 runs from the conserved cysteine through the conserved F or W. Each record gives: clone size, V gene, D gene, J gene, CDR3 DNA, CDR3 protein. A D gene is named only where the DNA matches it firmly. The size entry is marked missing in some rows and otherwise reads once, few, many or a size class.

>.|TRBV6-5|TRBD1|TRBJ1-5
TGTGCCAGCAGTTACTCCGGAACAGGGGGCAATCAGCCCCAGCATTTT
CASSYSGTGGNQPQHF
>.|TRBV20-1|TRBD1|TRBJ2-2
TGCAGTGCTAGATCAGGGACAGGGGGGGACACCGGGGAGCTGTTTTTT
CSARSGTGGDTGELFF
>few|TRBV11-2|.|TRBJ2-5
TGTGCCAGCAGCTTGGAGGAGGCGGGGGAGACCCAGTACTTC
CASSLEEAGETQYF
>few|TRBV6-5|TRBD2|TRBJ2-1
TGTGCCAGCAGTTCTAGACTAGCGGGTAGCTCCTACAATGAGCAGTTCTTC
CASSSRLAGSSYNEQFF
>few|TRBV12-5|TRBD1|TRBJ1-5
TGTGCTAGTGGTGACGGGACAGTCGCCGGCAATCAGCCCCAGCATTTT
CASGDGTVAGNQPQHF
>few|TRBV6-1|.|TRBJ2-2
TGTGCCAGCAGCAAAGCAGGGTGGAGCACCGGGGAGCTGTTTTTT
CASSKAGWSTGELFF
>.|TRBV7-9|.|TRBJ2-5
TGTGCCAGCAGCACCCGGGACCAAGAGACCCAGTACTTC
CASSTRDQETQYF
>.|TRBV12-3/TRBV12-4|.|TRBJ2-3
TGTGCCAGCAGCCCCAACACAGGGTACGGCACAGATACGCAGTATTTT
CASSPNTGYGTDTQYF
>.|TRBV5-1|TRBD2|TRBJ2-1
TGCGCCAGCAGCCCTGGGGGGGTTGAGCAGTTCTTC
CASSPGGVEQFF
>.|TRBV4-1|TRBD2|TRBJ2-7
TGCGCCAGTTCTCCGGGACTAGCGGCGTTACAGTACTTC
CASSPGLAALQYF
>.|TRBV27|.|TRBJ2-1
TGTGCCAGCAGTTTAAGGGGCCCCAATGAGCAGTTCTTC
CASSLRGPNEQFF
>.|TRBV12-3/TRBV12-4|.|TRBJ2-5
TGTGCCAGCGGAGAATTTGGGGGCCCGGGAGAGACCCAGTACTTC
CASGEFGGPGETQYF
>.|TRBV20-1|TRBD1|TRBJ2-2
TGCAGTGCCCGGGACAGGGTGGCCACCGGGGAGCTGTTTTTT
CSARDRVATGELFF
>.|TRBV4-1|TRBD1|TRBJ1-1
TGCGCCAGCAGCCCCACAGGGGACCTGAACACTGAAGCTTTCTTT
CASSPTGDLNTEAFF
>few|TRBV3-1|.|TRBJ2-1
TGTGCCAGCACACGCCGACCGGACGACAATGAGCAGTTCTTC
CASTRRPDDNEQFF
>.|TRBV4-1|TRBD1|TRBJ2-3
TGCGCCAGCAGCCACATTGCCCAGGGGGCGCGGGCAGATACGCAGTATTTT
CASSHIAQGARADTQYF
>.|TRBV3-1|.|TRBJ2-3
TGTGCCAGCAGCCTCACAGGGTGGGCAGATACGCAGTATTTT
CASSLTGWADTQYF
>few|TRBV20-1|TRBD2|TRBJ2-5
TGCAGTGCTAGGGGTGGACTAGCGGGGCTGAAGACCCAGTACTTC
CSARGGLAGLKTQYF
>many|TRBV12-3/TRBV12-4|.|TRBJ1-1
TGTGCCAGCAGTTTTTATTTGAACACTGAAGCTTTCTTT
CASSFYLNTEAFF
>many|TRBV12-3/TRBV12-4|.|TRBJ2-2
TGTGCCAGCAGTCCAGGGACCGGGGAGCTGTTTTTT
CASSPGTGELFF
>few|TRBV28|TRBD1|TRBJ2-5
TGTGCCAGCAGGGACGACAGGGAAGAGACCCAGTACTTC
CASRDDREETQYF
>few|TRBV7-9|TRBD1|TRBJ2-1
TGTGCCAGCAGCTCCGGGACAGGGGGCTATGAGCAGTTCTTC
CASSSGTGGYEQFF
>.|TRBV10-3|.|TRBJ1-5
TGTGCCATCAGTGAGTCGAGATCAGGGGGCAATCAGCCCCAGCATTTT
CAISESRSGGNQPQHF
>.|TRBV10-3|.|TRBJ2-7
TGTGCCATCAGTGATTCGGACGGCTCTAGGGAGCAGTACTTC
CAISDSDGSREQYF
>.|TRBV12-3/TRBV12-4|.|TRBJ2-2
TGTGCCAGCATCCCCCTGTTGGGGGCCGGGGAGCTGTTTTTT
CASIPLLGAGELFF